This is a list of T cell receptor beta chains from one sample in a study of T cell responses to AZD1222 COVID-19 vaccine. Assay: immunoSEQ multiplex PCR; the TCRdb copy retains only in-frame clones and omits some. The sample carries tens of thousands of clones, less than 90% recorded once. The sample in question was peripheral blood, obtained on day 0 of AZD1222 vaccination. Source of these receptors: an adult in good health. CDR3s include the opening cysteine and the closing phenylalanine or tryptophan. Fields, in order: clone size, D gene, V gene, J gene, CDR3 DNA, CDR3 protein. A D gene is named only where the DNA matches it firmly. Clone size appears in some rows only: once, few, many, or a class for an expanded clone.

>.|.|TRBV27|TRBJ2-7
TGTGCCAGCAGTTTAGGTTTCGGGCCCTACGAGCAGTACTTC
CASSLGFGPYEQYF
>.|.|TRBV12-3/TRBV12-4|TRBJ2-7
TGTGCCAGCAGGTCTACCACTTCCTACGAGCAGTACTTC
CASRSTTSYEQYF
>.|.|TRBV6-2/TRBV6-3|TRBJ2-7
TGTGCCAGCAGTCCCAGTCTGACAGGATCCTACGAGCAGTACTTC
CASSPSLTGSYEQYF
>few|.|TRBV29-1|TRBJ1-5
TGCAGCGTTGCTGAAAATAGCAATCAGCCCCAGCATTTT
CSVAENSNQPQHF
>.|TRBD1|TRBV6-5|TRBJ1-2
TGTGCCAGCAGTTATGACAGGGGGTATGGCTACACCTTC
CASSYDRGYGYTF
>.|.|TRBV2|TRBJ1-4
TGTGCCAGCAGTCCCGGTGGTGAAAAACTGTTTTTT
CASSPGGEKLFF
>.|TRBD1|TRBV18|TRBJ2-2
TGTGCCGGAAGGACAGGGGGCTATACCGGGGAGCTGTTTTTT
CAGRTGGYTGELFF
>.|.|TRBV28|TRBJ2-3
TGTGCCAGCAGTAATCCTTCGGGGAGACGCACAGATACGCAGTATTTT
CASSNPSGRRTDTQYF
>.|.|TRBV6-5|TRBJ1-1
TGTGCCAGCATCACCCCCACAAAGGGGAACACTGAAGCTTTCTTT
CASITPTKGNTEAFF
>.|TRBD1|TRBV18|TRBJ1-4
TGTGCCAGCTCACCTCAGGGGGTGCGTGAAAAACTGTTTTTT
CASSPQGVREKLFF